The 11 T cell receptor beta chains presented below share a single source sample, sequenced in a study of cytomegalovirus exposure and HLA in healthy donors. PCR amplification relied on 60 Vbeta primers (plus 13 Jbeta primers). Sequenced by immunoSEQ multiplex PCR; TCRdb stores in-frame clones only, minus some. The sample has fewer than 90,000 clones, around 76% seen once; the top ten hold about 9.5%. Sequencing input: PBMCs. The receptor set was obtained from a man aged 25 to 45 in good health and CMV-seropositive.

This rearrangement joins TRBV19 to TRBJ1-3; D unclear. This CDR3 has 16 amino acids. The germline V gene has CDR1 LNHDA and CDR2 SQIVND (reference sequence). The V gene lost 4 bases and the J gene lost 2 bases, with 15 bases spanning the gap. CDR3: CASSKATGSTGNTIYF. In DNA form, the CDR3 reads TGTGCCAGTAGTAAGGCGACCGGGTCAACTGGAAACACCATATATTTT.

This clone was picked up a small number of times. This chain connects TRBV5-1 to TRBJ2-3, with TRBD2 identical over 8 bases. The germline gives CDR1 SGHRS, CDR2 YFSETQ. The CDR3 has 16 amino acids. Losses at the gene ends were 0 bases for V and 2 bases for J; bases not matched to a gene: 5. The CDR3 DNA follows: TGCGCCAGCAGCTTGGCCGGACTAGCAAACACAGATACGCAGTATTTT. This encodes CASSLAGLANTDTQYF.

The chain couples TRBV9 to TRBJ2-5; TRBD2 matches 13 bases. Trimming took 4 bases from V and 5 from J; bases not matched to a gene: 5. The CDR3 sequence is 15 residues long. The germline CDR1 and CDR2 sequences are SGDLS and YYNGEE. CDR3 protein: CASSPGTSGAETQYF. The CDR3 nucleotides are TGTGCCAGCAGCCCCGGGACTAGCGGGGCTGAGACCCAGTACTTC. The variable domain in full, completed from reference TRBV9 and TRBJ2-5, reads DSGVTQTPKHLITATGQRVTLRCSPRSGDLSVYWYQQSLDQGLQFLIQYYNGEERAKGNILERFSAQQFPDLHSELNLSSLELGDSALYFCASSPGTSGAETQYFGPGTRLLVL.

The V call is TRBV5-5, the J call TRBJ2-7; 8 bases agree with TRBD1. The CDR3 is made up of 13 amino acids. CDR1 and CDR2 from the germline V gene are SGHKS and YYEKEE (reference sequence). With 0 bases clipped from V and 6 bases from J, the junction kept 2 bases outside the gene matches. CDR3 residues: CASSLDRGTEQYF. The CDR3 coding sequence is TGTGCCAGCAGCTTGGACAGGGGGACCGAGCAGTACTTC.

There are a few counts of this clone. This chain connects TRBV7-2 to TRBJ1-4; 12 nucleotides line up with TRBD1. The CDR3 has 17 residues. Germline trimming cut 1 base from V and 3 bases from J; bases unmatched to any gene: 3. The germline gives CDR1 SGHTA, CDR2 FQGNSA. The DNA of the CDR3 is TGTGCCAGCAGCTTAGGCCGGGACAGGGGGCCTAATGAAAAACTGTTTTTT. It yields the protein CASSLGRDRGPNEKLFF.

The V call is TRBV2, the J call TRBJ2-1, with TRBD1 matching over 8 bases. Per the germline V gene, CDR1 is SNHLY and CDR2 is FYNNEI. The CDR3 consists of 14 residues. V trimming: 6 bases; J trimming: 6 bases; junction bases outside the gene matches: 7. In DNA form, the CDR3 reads TGTGCCAGCAGACCCGGGACAGGTCGCAATGAGCAGTTCTTC. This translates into CASRPGTGRNEQFF.

This chain's CDR3 is CASRQYTDTQYF. CDR3 in DNA: TGCGCCAGCAGACAGTACACAGATACGCAGTATTTT. The rearrangement joins TRBV5-1 to TRBJ2-3; D is unclear. The V end lost 5 bases, the J end lost 2 bases, and 6 bases lay between the germline ends. Per the germline V gene, CDR1 is SGHRS and CDR2 is YFSETQ. The CDR3 contains 12 residues.

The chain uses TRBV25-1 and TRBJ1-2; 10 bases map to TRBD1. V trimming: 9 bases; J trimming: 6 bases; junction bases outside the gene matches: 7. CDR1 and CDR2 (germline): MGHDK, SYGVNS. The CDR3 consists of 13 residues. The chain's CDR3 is CASRTGGRDGYTF. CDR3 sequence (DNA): TGTGCCAGTAGGACAGGGGGTAGGGATGGCTACACCTTC.

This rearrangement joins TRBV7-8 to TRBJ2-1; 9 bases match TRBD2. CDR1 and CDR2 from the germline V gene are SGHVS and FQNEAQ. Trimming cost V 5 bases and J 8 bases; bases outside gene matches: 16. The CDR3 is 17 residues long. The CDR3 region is CASSPAVGLAGRDEQFF. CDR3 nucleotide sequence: TGTGCCAGCAGCCCCGCGGTGGGGCTAGCGGGGAGGGATGAGCAGTTCTTC.

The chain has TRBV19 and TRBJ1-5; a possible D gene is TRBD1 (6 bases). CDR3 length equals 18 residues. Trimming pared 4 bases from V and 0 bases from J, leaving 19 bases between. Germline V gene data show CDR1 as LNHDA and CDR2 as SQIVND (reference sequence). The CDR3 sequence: CASSTSRDTSYSNQPQHF. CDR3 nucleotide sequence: TGTGCCAGTAGTACCTCTCGGGACACTTCATATAGCAATCAGCCCCAGCATTTT.

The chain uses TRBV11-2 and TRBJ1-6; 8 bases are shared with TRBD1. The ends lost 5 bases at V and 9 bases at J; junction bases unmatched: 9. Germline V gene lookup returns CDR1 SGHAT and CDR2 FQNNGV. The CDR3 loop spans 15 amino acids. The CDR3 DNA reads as TGTGCCAGCAGCACTCGGACAGGGAGGAGTTCACCCCTCCACTTT. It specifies CASSTRTGRSSPLHF.